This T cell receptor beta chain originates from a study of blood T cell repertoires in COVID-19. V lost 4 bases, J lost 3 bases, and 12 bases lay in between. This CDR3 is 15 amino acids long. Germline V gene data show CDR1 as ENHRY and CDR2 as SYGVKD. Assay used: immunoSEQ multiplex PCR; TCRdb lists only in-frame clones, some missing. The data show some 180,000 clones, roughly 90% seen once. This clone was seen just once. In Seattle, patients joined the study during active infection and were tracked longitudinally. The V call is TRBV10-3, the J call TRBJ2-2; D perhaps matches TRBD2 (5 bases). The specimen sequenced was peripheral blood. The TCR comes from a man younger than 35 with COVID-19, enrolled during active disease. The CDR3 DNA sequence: TGTGCCATCAGTGGAGGGCAGGTGGACACCGGGGAGCTGTTTTTT. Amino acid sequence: CAISGGQVDTGELFF.